These T cell receptor beta chains were read from a single sample in a study of cytomegalovirus exposure and HLA in healthy donors. Here immunoSEQ multiplex PCR was the method, and the copy in TCRdb shows in-frame clones only, minus some. Of some 130,000 clones in the sample, under 85% are singletons; the top ten hold 4.2%. The sample taken for sequencing was PBMCs. The receptors were sampled from a male donor in good health and CMV-seropositive. Each CDR3 is given with its conserved first and last residue. D genes are given only for firm matches. Expanded clones get a size class; other rows say once, few or many, or leave the size out.

TRBJ2-1 TRBD2 TRBV2 few CASSAGGAQWNEQFF TGTGCCAGCAGTGCCGGGGGGGCCCAATGGAATGAGCAGTTCTTC
TRBJ2-1 . TRBV13 . CASSLAGVSYNEQFF TGTGCCAGCAGCTTAGCGGGGGTCTCCTACAATGAGCAGTTCTTC
TRBJ1-1 . TRBV20-1 . CSVDRLEAFF TGCAGTGTTGACAGATTAGAAGCTTTCTTT
TRBJ2-3 TRBD2 TRBV30 . CAWSWGGTDTQYF TGTGCCTGGAGTTGGGGGGGGACAGATACGCAGTATTTT
TRBJ2-3 . TRBV6-1 . CASSELLTSTDTQYF TGTGCCAGCAGTGAACTCCTGACTAGCACAGATACGCAGTATTTT
TRBJ1-2 . TRBV11-2 . CASSLDRTLPAATGYTF TGTGCCAGCAGCTTAGATCGGACCCTACCAGCGGCGACGGGCTACACCTTC
TRBJ2-1 TRBD2 TRBV12-5 . CASGLHLAGGFSRPSGDEQFF TGTGCTAGTGGACTTCACCTAGCGGGGGGCTTCTCCCGACCGTCGGGTGATGAGCAGTTCTTC
TRBJ1-5 . TRBV15 few CATQMYRASYSNQPQHF TGTGCCACCCAGATGTACAGGGCCAGCTATAGCAATCAGCCCCAGCATTTT
TRBJ1-1 TRBD1 TRBV5-4 . CASSLTGQGTNTEAFF TGTGCCAGCAGCCTCACGGGACAGGGAACGAACACTGAAGCTTTCTTT
TRBJ2-5 TRBD2 TRBV5-1 . CASSSRTSGPSGETQYF TGCGCCAGCAGCTCTCGGACTAGCGGTCCCTCGGGAGAGACCCAGTACTTC
TRBJ2-1 TRBD2 TRBV5-1 . CASSLVGLADYNEQFF TGCGCCAGCAGCTTGGTGGGACTAGCGGACTACAATGAGCAGTTCTTC
TRBJ2-2 TRBD1 TRBV2 . CASSSLTTGAGGELFF TGTGCCAGCTCCTCTCTAACGACAGGGGCGGGCGGGGAGCTGTTTTTT
TRBJ2-7 TRBD2 TRBV6-1 . CASSEAAGGSYEQYF TGTGCCAGCAGTGAAGCTGCGGGAGGGAGCTACGAGCAGTACTTC
TRBJ1-1 . TRBV6-5 . CASRVSAENTEAFF TGTGCCAGCCGCGTCTCGGCGGAGAACACTGAAGCTTTCTTT
TRBJ2-7 TRBD2 TRBV4-1 . CASSQDTGGPYEQYF TGCGCCAGCAGCCAAGATACGGGAGGGCCTTACGAGCAGTACTTC
TRBJ1-2 . TRBV27 few CASSFRQANYGYTF TGTGCCAGCAGTTTCCGACAGGCTAACTATGGCTACACCTTC
TRBJ2-7 . TRBV30 . CAWAGRGLDEQYF TGTGCCTGGGCCGGAAGAGGATTGGACGAGCAGTACTTC
TRBJ1-1 . TRBV5-4 . CASSRGETGNTEAFF TGTGCCAGCAGCCGGGGGGAGACAGGTAACACTGAAGCTTTCTTT
TRBJ2-4 TRBD1 TRBV28 few CASSLLGQGASKNIQYF TGTGCCAGCAGTTTATTGGGGCAGGGGGCTTCCAAAAACATTCAGTACTTC
TRBJ1-4 . TRBV19 . CASSPGVADATNEKLFF TGTGCCAGTAGCCCCGGGGTCGCCGACGCAACTAATGAAAAACTGTTTTTT
TRBJ2-5 TRBD2 TRBV5-4 . CASSLGPGLAQVTQYF TGTGCCAGCAGCTTAGGCCCCGGACTAGCACAAGTGACCCAGTACTTC
TRBJ2-6 . TRBV5-1 . CASSLARPGSSGANGLTF TGCGCCAGCAGCTTGGCCCGGCCAGGCTCCTCTGGGGCCAACGGCCTGACTTTC
TRBJ2-2 TRBD2 TRBV4-1 . CASSHLLAGGPGELFF TGCGCCAGCAGCCATCTACTAGCGGGGGGGCCAGGGGAGCTGTTTTTT
TRBJ2-7 . TRBV4-2 . CASSQAGNSYEQYF TGTGCCAGCAGCCAAGCAGGAAATTCCTACGAGCAGTACTTC
TRBJ1-1 . TRBV2 . CASSAASQGEAFF TGTGCCAGCAGCGCGGCCTCCCAGGGGGAAGCTTTCTTT
TRBJ2-1 TRBD2 TRBV19 . CASSIIWAGESYNEQFF TGTGCCAGTAGTATTATCTGGGCGGGAGAGTCCTACAATGAGCAGTTCTTC
TRBJ1-6 TRBD1 TRBV19 . CASNHRGSPLHF TGTGCCAGTAATCACAGGGGATCACCCCTCCACTTT
TRBJ2-7 . TRBV6-5 . CASSYGGLQVEQYF TGTGCCAGCAGTTACGGAGGACTCCAGGTCGAGCAGTACTTC